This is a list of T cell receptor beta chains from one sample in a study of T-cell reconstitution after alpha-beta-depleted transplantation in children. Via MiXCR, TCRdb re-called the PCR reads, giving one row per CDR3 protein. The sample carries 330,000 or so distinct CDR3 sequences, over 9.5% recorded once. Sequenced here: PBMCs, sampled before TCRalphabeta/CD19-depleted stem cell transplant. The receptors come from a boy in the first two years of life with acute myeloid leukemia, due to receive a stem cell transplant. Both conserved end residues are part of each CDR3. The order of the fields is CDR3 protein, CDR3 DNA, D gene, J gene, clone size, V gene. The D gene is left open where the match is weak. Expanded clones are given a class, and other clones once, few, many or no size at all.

CSPNDRGPPSDTQYF TGCAGCCCCAACGACAGGGGGCCTCCCTCAGATACGCAGTATTTT TRBD1 TRBJ2-3 many TRBV29-1
CASSSPGRGAYEQYF TGTGCCAGCAGTTCCCCCGGTCGCGGGGCCTACGAGCAGTACTTC . TRBJ2-7 few TRBV27
CASSFNQGGEQYF TGCGCCAGCAGCTTCAACCAGGGCGGCGAGCAGTACTTC . TRBJ2-7 many TRBV5-1
CASSLKEGRNTGELFF TGTGCCAGCAGCTTAAAGGAGGGGAGAAACACCGGGGAGCTGTTTTTT . TRBJ2-2 . TRBV7-6
CASSLGREHGYTF TGTGCCAGCAGTTTAGGCAGGGAGCATGGCTACACCTTC . TRBJ1-2 many TRBV28
CASRGLAGGKGGELFF TGTGCCAGCAGGGGACTAGCGGGGGGGAAGGGCGGGGAGCTGTTTTTT TRBD2 TRBJ2-2 few TRBV12-3/TRBV12-4
CASSLGQGTNQPQHF TGTGCCAGCAGCTTAGGACAGGGGACCAATCAGCCCCAGCATTTT TRBD1 TRBJ1-5 many TRBV11-1
CASSPWTNNEQFF TGCGCCAGCAGCCCTTGGACTAACAATGAGCAGTTCTTC . TRBJ2-1 many TRBV4-1
CASTGTPYNEQFF TGTGCCAGCACTGGGACTCCCTACAATGAGCAGTTCTTC . TRBJ2-1 many TRBV28
CASSLGRASSDTQYF TGTGCCAGCAGCTTAGGAAGGGCCAGCTCAGATACGCAGTATTTT . TRBJ2-3 . TRBV7-3
CASSSDRADMDSPLHF TGTGCCAGTAGTTCCGACAGGGCAGATATGGATTCACCCCTCCACTTT TRBD1 TRBJ1-6 . TRBV19
CSAEVSGTGNEQFF TGCAGTGCTGAGGTTAGCGGGACAGGGAATGAGCAGTTCTTC . TRBJ2-1 many TRBV20-1
CAIRTSFDTQYF TGTGCCATCAGGACTAGCTTTGATACGCAGTATTTT TRBD2 TRBJ2-3 many TRBV10-3
CASRTPGTAYGYTF TGTGCCAGCAGAACCCCCGGGACCGCCTATGGCTACACCTTC . TRBJ1-2 many TRBV12-3/TRBV12-4
CATEYREMNTEAFF TGTGCCACCGAATATCGGGAGATGAACACTGAAGCTTTCTTT . TRBJ1-1 many TRBV7-2
CSAPNPAGGAGQPQHF TGCAGTGCCCCCAACCCGGCAGGGGGCGCGGGGCAGCCCCAGCATTTT TRBD1 TRBJ1-5 many TRBV20-1
CSASRGDLVGISYNEQFF TGCAGTGCTAGTAGGGGGGACTTAGTGGGGATCTCCTACAATGAGCAGTTCTTC . TRBJ2-1 many TRBV20-1
CASSQYDSSGANVLTF TGCGCCAGCAGCCAATACGATAGCTCTGGGGCCAACGTCCTGACTTTC . TRBJ2-6 many TRBV4-3
CSACVDSGANVLTF TGCAGCGCCTGCGTGGACTCAGGGGCCAACGTCCTGACTTTC . TRBJ2-6 many TRBV29-1
CASSYIAGHSYEQYF TGTGCCAGCAGTTATATAGCGGGGCATTCCTACGAGCAGTACTTC TRBD2 TRBJ2-7 many TRBV6-2/TRBV6-3
CASRKTSSHYEQFF TGTGCCAGCAGGAAGACTAGCAGTCATTATGAGCAGTTCTTC TRBD2 TRBJ2-1 many TRBV12-3/TRBV12-4
CASSSGVQGDLIAGSSYNEQFF TGTGCCAGCAGCTCGGGAGTCCAGGGAGACCTGATAGCGGGCAGCTCCTACAATGAGCAGTTCTTC TRBD2 TRBJ2-1 many TRBV7-1
CSARRPFF TGCAGTGCTAGAAGGCCTTTCTTT . TRBJ1-1 many TRBV20-1
CASSLVGRRETQYF TGTGCCAGCAGCTTAGTGGGCAGGCGCGAGACCCAGTACTTC . TRBJ2-5 many TRBV11-2
CASSSGQMNTEAFF TGTGCCAGCAGTTCCGGACAGATGAACACTGAAGCTTTCTTT . TRBJ1-1 many TRBV12-3/TRBV12-4
CASSLGRQSSSYNEQFF TGTGCCAGCAGCTTAGGGCGACAGTCGAGCTCCTACAATGAGCAGTTCTTC . TRBJ2-1 many TRBV11-1
CSGGGQGSGNTIYF TGCAGCGGCGGAGGACAGGGATCTGGAAACACCATATATTTT TRBD1 TRBJ1-3 many TRBV29-1
CSARPFTGFEGYTF TGCAGTGCTAGACCCTTTACAGGGTTCGAGGGCTACACCTTC . TRBJ1-2 many TRBV20-1
CAVSTGVHYEQYF TGTGCCGTGTCGACTGGTGTCCACTACGAGCAGTACTTC . TRBJ2-7 many TRBV6-1
CASSFTGLNTEAFF TGCGCCAGCAGCTTCACAGGGCTGAACACTGAAGCTTTCTTT . TRBJ1-1 few TRBV5-1
CASSESRRYEQYF TGCGCCAGCAGTGAGTCGAGGCGCTACGAGCAGTACTTC . TRBJ2-7 many TRBV10-2
CASSLSGTGGYNEQFF TGCGCCAGCAGCTTGTCCGGGACAGGGGGATACAATGAGCAGTTCTTC TRBD1 TRBJ2-1 . TRBV5-1
CASSERIIQYF TGTGCCAGCAGTGAAAGGATCATTCAGTACTTC . TRBJ2-4 few TRBV6-1
CASSLPGEDTQYF TGCGCCAGCAGCTTGCCCGGGGAAGATACGCAGTATTTT . TRBJ2-3 many TRBV5-1
CASSLALAGRETQYF TGTGCCAGCAGCTTGGCCCTAGCGGGGCGGGAGACCCAGTACTTC TRBD2 TRBJ2-5 many TRBV5-6
CASSPDGELFF TGCGCCAGCAGCCCCGACGGGGAGCTGTTTTTT . TRBJ2-2 many TRBV5-1
CASSLLGGTDNYGYTF TGTGCCAGCAGCCTCCTGGGGGGGACAGATAACTATGGCTACACCTTC TRBD1 TRBJ1-2 many TRBV28
CASSNGRPLLTQYF TGTGCCAGCAGCAATGGTCGACCCCTCCTCACGCAGTATTTT . TRBJ2-3 many TRBV7-8
CASSLTEAASYEQYF TGTGCCAGCAGTTTAACTGAAGCGGCCTCCTACGAGCAGTACTTC . TRBJ2-7 few TRBV28
CASSRQGTNYGYTF TGTGCCAGCAGCCGCCAGGGGACCAACTATGGCTACACCTTC . TRBJ1-2 many TRBV4-2
CSVGGQGLAKNIQYF TGCAGCGTTGGGGGCCAGGGGCTAGCCAAAAACATTCAGTACTTC . TRBJ2-4 many TRBV29-1
CASSFSGSEETQYF TGTGCCAGCAGTTTCAGCGGGAGTGAAGAGACCCAGTACTTC TRBD2 TRBJ2-5 many TRBV28
CASSLTSKETQYF TGTGCCAGCAGTTTGACTTCCAAAGAGACCCAGTACTTC . TRBJ2-5 many TRBV6-2/TRBV6-3